The text below deals with one T cell receptor beta chain. This entry comes from a study of blood T cell repertoires in COVID-19. Overall study context: COVID-19 samples, acute and convalescent, were from the United States, Italy and Spain. Nucleic acid was either cDNA or gDNA, and it came from T cells, B-cell-depleted T cells, or PBMCs.

The length of the CDR3 is 17 residues. The V segment lost 5 bases and the J segment 5 bases; nucleotides outside the gene matches: 9. The V gene's germline CDR1 is SGHVS and CDR2 FQNEAQ. Source study methods: Using reference gene primer amplification, nucleated cell counts were estimated. Assay: immunoSEQ multiplex PCR; the TCRdb copy retains only in-frame clones and omits some. That table is the source of V, J and clone size, and D and trimming were worked out from the DNA. The repertoire consists of about 230,000 clones, with roughly 80% occurring once and the leading ten covering 2% to 3%. The rearrangement links TRBV7-8 to TRBJ2-2; 12 bases are a match to TRBD1. What was sequenced was peripheral blood. The TCR was taken from a woman aged 70 to 79 with active or convalescent COVID-19. The CDR3 DNA sequence: TGTGCCAGCAGCGTCGGGACAGGGGGCAGGCGTACCGGGGAGCTGTTTTTT. Protein: CASSVGTGGRRTGELFF. Looking up the rest from reference TRBV7-8 and TRBJ2-2 gives the full variable domain: GAGVSQSPRYKVAKRGQDVALRCDPISGHVSLFWYQQALGQGPEFLTYFQNEAQLDKSGLPSDRFFAERPEGSVSTLKIQRTQQEDSAVYLCASSVGTGGRRTGELFFGEGSRLTVL.